This paragraph reports one T cell receptor (beta chain). Its antigen specificity is not known. Per-base quality was not reported, and no clone a single base away is much larger than it. The treatment or condition label here, explained by the study, means: roughly nine-day PBMC culture with coronavirus spike peptide pools or control peptides (ViraFEST assay). CD4+ T cells from unexposed donors were collected before the COVID-19 pandemic (2011-2018). To expand antigen-specific T cells with peptide pools and then pick out the expanded clonotypes through TCR sequencing, the study relied on the ViraFEST assay. Around 2 million PBMCs per well were cultured in IMDM with 5% human AB serum and roughly 9.3 IU/ml IL-2, plus 10 ug/ml peptide pools. On days 3 and 7, half of the culture medium was replaced with fresh IL-2-containing medium. After around 11 days of culture, CD4+ T cells were isolated by negative selection using the EasySep CD4+ T cell isolation kit. As cell number allowed, CD4+ T cells from unexposed donors were tested for reactivity to SARS-CoV-2 S and N and to four common cold coronavirus spike pools. Ficoll-Paque Plus gradient centrifugation was used to isolate PBMCs from whole blood, and the isolated PBMCs were then either used fresh or cryopreserved at -140C. Triplicate wells were generally used for each culture condition. Leukapheresis product for the unexposed donors was purchased commercially.

The sample originates from a study of vaccination and CD4 T cells after COVID-19 (dated by TCRdb to between 2020 and 2023). Context from the whole study: The convalescent cohort included six males and four females, with two Hispanic individuals, seven Caucasians, two Asians and one multiracial person. Two doses of either the Pfizer-BioNTech BNT162b2 vaccine (n=8) or the Moderna mRNA-1273 vaccine (n=2) were administered to participants. For stimulating the cultures, overlapping spike peptide pools were used, derived from SARS-CoV-2 as well as from the common cold coronaviruses HCoV-NL63, HCoV-OC43 and HCoV-229E. The spike-specific CD4+ TCR repertoire was compared before and after mRNA vaccination in over 9 COVID-19 convalescent patients and a handful of infection-naive healthy vaccine recipients. In control cultures, a CEFX viral epitope pool was used as positive control, an HIV-1 Nef peptide pool was used as negative control, or no peptide was added. Post-COVID blood samples were collected from convalescent patients a median of approximately 100 days after diagnosis, with a range of about 30 to 161 days. An earlier paper using these donors assessed, at the TCR clonotype level, memory CD4+ T cell crossreactivity between SARS-CoV-2 and common cold coronavirus spike proteins. Post-vaccine blood samples were obtained a median of around 74 days after the second vaccine dose, with a range of roughly 14 to 241 days. Broader findings and caveats from the paper: In convalescent patients, a median around 86% of post-vaccine SARS-CoV-2-reactive clones were detected only after vaccination, and vaccine-specific priming was suggested by this finding. The median number of SARS-CoV-2-reactive clonotypes rose from about 19 after infection to 35 to 45 after vaccination, but the change was not significant. Relatively few convalescent patients were included in the study, and early timepoints after natural infection were not analyzed. In convalescent patients, nearly all vaccine-specific clones (304 of 307) were found to be mono-reactive for SARS-CoV-2 spike rather than cross-reactive with common cold coronaviruses.

Receptor libraries were prepared by PCR. TCR sequencing of DNA from cultured CD4+ T cells used the Oncomine TCR Beta short-read assay at the Johns Hopkins FTIC core. Genomic DNA was extracted from the cultured CD4+ T cells with the QIAamp micro DNA kit. Oncomine TCR Beta libraries from cultured CD4+ T cells were pooled using unique dual indexes and sequenced on an Illumina iSeq 100. As for how the authors treated the data: Non-productive sequences were removed, and CDR3s that did not start with C, did not end with F or W, or were shorter than 7 amino acids were discarded. The MANAFEST web application identified antigen-specific clonotypes by comparing peptide-stimulated wells against reference wells and other culture wells. Positive clones required FDR below 0.05, an odds ratio above 5, and productive frequency above 0.1% in at least two of three replicate wells. A clonotype was classed as cross-reactive if the clonotype showed significant expansion both in SARS-CoV-2 spike wells and in at least one common cold coronavirus spike condition. Levenshtein distances (stringdist) and unrooted phylogenetic trees (ape) in R version 3.6.1 were used to assess CDR3 homology. Using fastp trimming at Q25 and MiXCR clonotype assembly, TCRdb reanalyzed the public sequencing data and kept in-frame beta chains. Rows with one shared CDR3 protein collapse into an entry with the most common genes and DNA. TCRdb, not the authors, supplied the V and J calls. The table for this sample lists 7,500 to 9,500 distinct CDR3 sequences; 25% to 35% of them were counted only once. Of the sample, over 9% is held by the ten largest clones.

V lost 0 bases and J lost 5 bases; the stretch between them is 7 bases long. Based on the germline V gene (reference sequence), the CDR1 and CDR2 sequences are LGHDT and YNNKEL. Reading from cysteine to phenylalanine, the CDR3 counts 13 amino acids. Only the CDR3 DNA stays, 39 bases, in frame from base 1. Specimen: CD4+ T cells from blood, cultured in vitro. This sequence originates from a human donor in good health. This sequence uses TRBV3-1 and TRBJ1-2; TRBD1 might be the D gene, on 6 matching bases. The DNA sequence is given as TGTGCCAGCAGCCAAGAAGGGGGTTATGGCTACACCTTC. Its protein reads: CASSQEGGYGYTF. This CDR3, with the reference TRBV3-1 and TRBJ1-2 proteins standing in past its ends, gives the full variable domain DTAVSQTPKYLVTQMGNDKSIKCEQNLGHDTMYWYKQDSKKFLKIMFSYNNKELIINETVPNRFSPKSPDKAHLNLHINSLELGDSAVYFCASSQEGGYGYTFGSGTRLTVV.